This T cell receptor beta chain was retrieved from a study of blood T cell repertoires in COVID-19. Study-level background: Samples taken during acute and convalescent COVID-19 were collected in the United States, Italy and Spain.

Per the study methods: The assay estimated nucleated cells by amplifying reference gene primers. Some clones are missing from TCRdb's copy, which holds only in-frame ones; the method was immunoSEQ multiplex PCR. From that table come the V and J calls and clone size; the DNA was used to work out D and trimming. This table has some 10,000 clones, roughly 89% appearing once. The CDR3 spans 16 residues. V lost 5 bases to trimming and J lost 5 bases; unmatched junction nucleotides: 11. Germline CDR1 LNHDA, CDR2 SQIVND (reference sequence). Sequenced input: peripheral blood. The receptor comes from a woman in her fifties or sixties with active COVID-19. J is TRBJ2-5 and V is TRBV19; TRBD1 agrees at 10 bases. The CDR3 bases are TGTGCCAGTAGTTTCGATCCGGGACAGGGGTCCGAGACCCAGTACTTC. Translated, it gives CASSFDPGQGSETQYF.